This T cell receptor beta chain was captured in a study of T cells after yellow fever vaccination. TCRdb analysed the 5' RACE reads with MiXCR anew, one entry per CDR3 protein. The sample carries fewer than 450,000 distinct CDR3 sequences, around a tenth recorded once. The table lists this clonotype with a few counts. The V and J ends lost 1 base and 2 bases, in that order; junction bases with no gene match: 3. Per germline, CDR1 SNHLY and CDR2 FYNNEI. This CDR3 has 16 residues. This chain connects TRBV2 to TRBJ2-5, with 11 bases fitting TRBD2. This receptor was taken from a man between 18 and 35 years old who received the YFV17D yellow fever vaccine. Specimen: PBMCs, collected on the day of the first yellow fever vaccination. The CDR3 sequence is CASSEVRTSGQETQYF. As DNA, the CDR3 is TGTGCCAGCAGTGAAGTGCGGACTAGCGGGCAAGAGACCCAGTACTTC.